This T cell receptor beta chain derives from a study of blood T cell repertoires in COVID-19. Clones were read by immunoSEQ multiplex PCR, and TCRdb kept only the in-frame ones, dropping some. Of 220,000 or so clones in the sample, roughly 92% are singletons; the top ten hold 0.7% to 0.85%. This CDR3 has 14 residues. The V and J ends lost 4 bases and 3 bases respectively, with 11 bases between them. From germline, CDR1 is WSHSY and CDR2 SAAADI. This TCR was sampled from a man aged 60 to 69 with COVID-19, enrolled during active disease. Specimen: peripheral blood. V is TRBV10-2 and J is TRBJ2-3; maybe TRBD2 (6 bases). DNA of the CDR3: TGCGCCAGCAGTGCCCGGGGGTTGACAGATACGCAGTATTTT. Its translation: CASSARGLTDTQYF.